Listed here are 21 T cell receptor beta chains from one sample, sequenced in a study of graft-versus-host responses after intestinal transplantation. No cognate antigen is known for these TCRs. Profiling relied on immunoSEQ multiplex PCR, and the TCRdb table lists in-frame clones only, not all of them. The sample has 80,000 to 100,000 clones; roughly 92% are singletons. The specimen was unstimulated CD4+ T cells sorted from spleen or lymph node cells, collected before intestinal transplant. Every receptor here comes from a human donor who received an intestinal transplant.

The count of this clone is one. The genes are TRBV5-1 and TRBJ2-1, with TRBD2 matching over 15 bases. CDR3 length equals 17 residues. The V and J ends lost 3 bases and 3 bases, in that order; junction bases with no gene match: 4. Germline V gene lookup returns CDR1 SGHRS and CDR2 YFSETQ. The CDR3 reads CASSSGLAGGLYNEQFF. The CDR3 DNA reads as TGCGCCAGCAGCTCGGGACTAGCGGGAGGTCTCTACAATGAGCAGTTCTTC.

The chain is built from TRBV27 and TRBJ2-2; D may be TRBD1 (6 bases). The germline V and J ends were trimmed by 4 bases and 1 base, with 10 bases remaining between them. The V gene's germline CDR1 is MNHEY and CDR2 SMNVEV (reference sequence). The CDR3 covers 15 residues. The CDR3 DNA sequence: TGTGCCAGCAGTTCCTCGACAGGGAACACCGGGGAGCTGTTTTTT. Amino acids: CASSSSTGNTGELFF.

This sequence joins TRBV28 and TRBJ1-2; D unclear. V lost 2 bases and J 0 bases, leaving 4 bases between the germline ends. The CDR3 consists of 13 residues. Germline CDR1 is MDHEN and CDR2 is SYDVKM. The CDR3 loop is CASSLQTNYGYTF. Here the CDR3 DNA reads TGTGCCAGCAGTTTACAAACTAACTATGGCTACACCTTC.

The chain joins TRBV7-2 to TRBJ1-2, with D tentatively TRBD1 (6 bases). The germline CDR1 and CDR2 sequences are SGHTA and FQGNSA. V lost 1 base and J lost 1, with 10 bases in between. There are 15 residues in the CDR3. The CDR3 reads CASSLGQDRNYGYTF. The CDR3 coding sequence is TGTGCCAGCAGCTTAGGACAGGACCGTAACTATGGCTACACCTTC.

The chain recombines TRBV5-1 with TRBJ2-5; D remains unclear. CDR1 is SGHRS, CDR2 YFSETQ, per germline. The CDR3 totals 14 residues. Trimming removed 0 bases from V and 5 bases from J, with 11 bases in between. CDR3 sequence reads: CASSLDPARETQYF. DNA of the CDR3: TGCGCCAGCAGCTTGGACCCGGCCAGGGAGACCCAGTACTTC.

This clone was detected once. The rearrangement uses TRBV10-3 and TRBJ1-1; the match to TRBD1 covers 10 bases. Per the germline V gene, CDR1 is ENHRY and CDR2 is SYGVKD. J gave up 4 bases and V 8 bases, and 4 bases lay outside the gene matches. The CDR3 runs 13 residues. The CDR3 spells CAIAGQGGTEAFF. The DNA of the CDR3 is TGTGCCATCGCAGGACAGGGGGGCACTGAAGCTTTCTTT.

The genes are TRBV28 and TRBJ2-7, with 11 nucleotides matching TRBD2. The CDR3 runs 15 residues. The J segment lost 4 bases and the V segment lost 6 bases, leaving 8 bases of the junction unmatched. Germline assignment: CDR1 MDHEN and CDR2 SYDVKM. The CDR3 nucleotides read TGTGCCAGCAGCAAATTAGCGGGAGGGCCGTACGAGCAGTACTTC. It specifies CASSKLAGGPYEQYF.

This chain connects TRBV6-1 to TRBJ1-1; D perhaps matches TRBD1 (6 bases). CDR1 MNHNS and CDR2 SASEGT come from the germline V gene. V gave up 6 bases and J gave up 5 bases, with 13 bases separating them. This CDR3 comprises 13 residues. CDR3: CASRTQGRTEAFF. CDR3 nucleotide sequence: TGTGCCAGCAGAACACAGGGTAGAACTGAAGCTTTCTTT.

The rearrangement links TRBV30 to TRBJ1-5; D unclear. The CDR3 extends over 14 amino acids. Germline V gene data show CDR1 as GTSNPN and CDR2 as SVGIG (reference sequence). The V end lost 0 bases, the J end lost 9 bases, and 15 bases lay between the germline ends. CDR3 nucleotide sequence: TGTGCCTGGAGTGTACGGAATTCTCCAGGGCCCCAGCATTTT. Its translation: CAWSVRNSPGPQHF.

This chain links TRBV28 with TRBJ2-7, with no clear D. Germline V gene sequence: CDR1 MDHEN, CDR2 SYDVKM. This CDR3 is 14 amino acids long. V lost 6 bases, J lost 0 bases, and 12 bases lay in between. This CDR3 reads CASSLLTNSYEQYF. As DNA, the CDR3 is TGTGCCAGCAGCCTACTCACTAACTCCTACGAGCAGTACTTC.

This clone was observed once. The chain carries TRBV27 and TRBJ2-3; 7 bases are shared with TRBD1. The germline CDR1 and CDR2 sequences are MNHEY and SMNVEV (reference sequence). Unmatched junction bases numbered 7, after V lost 6 bases and J lost 1 base. CDR3 length: 15 residues. CDR3 sequence reads: CASSEDRVRTDTQYF. The CDR3 DNA reads as TGTGCCAGCAGCGAAGACAGGGTTCGCACAGATACGCAGTATTTT.

A remark on this clone: An end of the junction does not agree with germline; a read error may underlie this. The rearrangement uses TRBV28 and TRBJ1-5, with 8 bases aligning to TRBD1. This CDR3 has 15 amino acids. The germline V gene has CDR1 MDHEN and CDR2 SYDVKM. In DNA form, the CDR3 reads TGTGCCAGCAGCCCGGACAGGGCCGGCAATCAGCTCCAGCATTTT. Translating it yields CASSPDRAGNQLQHF. Full variable domain (rest looked up from reference TRBV28 and TRBJ1-5): DVKVTQSSRYLVKRTGEKVFLECVQDMDHENMFWYRQDPGLGLRLIYFSYDVKMKEKGDIPEGYSVSREKKERFSLILESASTNQTSMYLCASSPDRAGNQLQHFGDGTRLSIL.

This chain joins TRBV28 and TRBJ1-5; tentatively, D is TRBD1 (5 bases). Germline values: CDR1 MDHEN, CDR2 SYDVKM. The CDR3 totals 16 residues. The germline V and J ends were trimmed by 1 base and 2 bases, with 12 bases remaining between them. CDR3 nucleotide sequence: TGTGCCAGCAGTTTATCTCCAGGGAGGGGCAATCAGCCCCAGCATTTT. Translation gives CASSLSPGRGNQPQHF.

The chain has TRBV9 and TRBJ1-2; the D gene is possibly TRBD1 (5 bases). Germline assignment: CDR1 SGDLS and CDR2 YYNGEE. With 4 bases removed from V and 10 bases from J, the gap between germline ends came to 17 bases. The CDR3 has 13 residues. The CDR3 loop reads CASSRDKGLDYTF. As DNA, the CDR3 is TGTGCCAGCAGCCGAGACAAGGGGCTGGACTACACCTTC.

The genes are TRBV30 and TRBJ1-3; TRBD1 might be the D (6 bases). CDR3 length equals 13 residues. V lost 0 bases and J lost 3, with 6 bases in between. CDR1 and CDR2 from the germline V gene are GTSNPN and SVGIG (reference sequence). The CDR3 DNA is TGTGCCTGGAGTGTACAGGGTGGAAACACCATATATTTT. It codes for CAWSVQGGNTIYF.

The V call is TRBV27, the J call TRBJ2-5, with 7 nucleotides matching TRBD1. CDR1 and CDR2 (germline): MNHEY, SMNVEV (reference sequence). The V and J ends lost 10 bases and 5 bases, in that order; junction bases with no gene match: 10. This CDR3 is built from 13 residues. DNA for the CDR3: TGTGCCACCGGTCCCTACAGGGGTGAGACCCAGTACTTC. It specifies CATGPYRGETQYF.

This clone appeared a single time. This chain connects TRBV9 to TRBJ2-5; 10 nucleotides agree with TRBD2. The CDR3 runs to 14 residues. V shed 4 bases and J 1 base; nucleotides not matched to a gene: 1. Germline V gene sequence: CDR1 SGDLS, CDR2 YYNGEE. This CDR3 is CASSRTSGQETQYF. CDR3 DNA sequence: TGTGCCAGCAGCCGGACTAGCGGCCAAGAGACCCAGTACTTC.

V is TRBV7-9 and J is TRBJ2-5, with unresolved D. The CDR3 totals 11 residues. The germline V gene has CDR1 SEHNR and CDR2 FQNEAQ (reference sequence). V lost 3 bases and J lost 4, with 3 bases in between. CDR3 nucleotides: TGTGCCAGCAGCTTTCGAGAGACCCAGTACTTC. This sequence encodes CASSFRETQYF. The whole variable domain, filled in from reference TRBV7-9 and TRBJ2-5, reads DTGVSQNPRHKITKRGQNVTFRCDPISEHNRLYWYRQTLGQGPEFLTYFQNEAQLEKSRLLSDRFSAERPKGSFSTLEIQRTEQGDSAMYLCASSFRETQYFGPGTRLLVL.

The V call is TRBV15, the J call TRBJ2-7, with a tentative D call TRBD2 (6 bases). V dropped 3 bases and J dropped 1 base, with 13 bases sitting between them. The CDR3 consists of 15 residues. Per the germline V gene, CDR1 is LNHNV and CDR2 is YYDKDF (reference sequence). CDR3 DNA: TGTGCCACCAGCAGCCCAAAGGAGGGTTCCTACGAGCAGTACTTC. This gives the protein CATSSPKEGSYEQYF.

Written as DNA, the CDR3 is TGTGCCAGCAGTGAAAAGGGGGGCAATCAGCCCCAGCATTTT. This encodes CASSEKGGNQPQHF. The chain is built from TRBV6-1 and TRBJ1-5; TRBD1 might be the D (6 bases). Deletions cut 2 bases from V and 2 bases from J, with 7 bases between. The CDR3 has 14 residues. The V gene's germline CDR1 is MNHNS and CDR2 SASEGT.

The gene calls are TRBV11-2 and TRBJ2-3; TRBD2 matches at 8 bases. Unmatched junction bases numbered 12, after V lost 5 bases and J lost 5 bases. Germline CDR1 reads SGHAT; CDR2 reads FQNNGV. The CDR3 covers 16 residues. CDR3 DNA sequence: TGTGCCAGCAGCCCAGGGCGAGCGGGAGTGGGAGATACGCAGTATTTT. Translation gives CASSPGRAGVGDTQYF.